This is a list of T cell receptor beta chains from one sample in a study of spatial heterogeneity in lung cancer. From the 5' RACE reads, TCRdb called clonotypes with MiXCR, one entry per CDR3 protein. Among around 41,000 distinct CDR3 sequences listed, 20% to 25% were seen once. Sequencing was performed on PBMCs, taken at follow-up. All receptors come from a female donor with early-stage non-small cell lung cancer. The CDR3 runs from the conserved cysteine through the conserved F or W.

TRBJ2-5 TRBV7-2 CASSPKLTRAQYF
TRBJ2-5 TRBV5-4 CASSSPYLTQETQYF
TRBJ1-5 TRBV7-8 CASSRDRDQPQHF
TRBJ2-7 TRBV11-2 CASSLGGFPSSYEQYF
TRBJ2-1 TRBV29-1 CSVSGYNEQFF
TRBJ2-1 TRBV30 CAWSVRLINEQFF
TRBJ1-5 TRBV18 CASSPSGSGNQPQHF
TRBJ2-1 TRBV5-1 CASSLIAGNNEQFF
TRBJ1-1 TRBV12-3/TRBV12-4 CASRPDGMYTEAFF
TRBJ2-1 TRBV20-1 CSARDRLAASSYNEQFF
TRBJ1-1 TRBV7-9 CASSRRGDSNVEAFF
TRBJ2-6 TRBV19 CASSNQSTNVLTF
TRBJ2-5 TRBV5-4 CASSGKGAGETQYF
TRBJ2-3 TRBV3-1 CASSQLTGTDTQYF
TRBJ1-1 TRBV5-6 CASSPDRTFNAEAFF
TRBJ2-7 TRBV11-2 CASSPTRHSYEQYF
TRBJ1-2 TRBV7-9 CASSLNHREAGYTF
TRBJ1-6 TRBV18 CASSPEQANSPLHF
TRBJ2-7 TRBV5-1 CASSSESGREQYF
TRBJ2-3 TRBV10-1 CASSGWTSGSTTDTQYF
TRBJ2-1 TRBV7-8 CASSSRLAGVNEQFF
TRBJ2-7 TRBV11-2 CASSPDISYEQYF
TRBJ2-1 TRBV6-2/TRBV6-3 CASRLALADTYNEQFF
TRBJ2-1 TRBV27 CASTFLTRLAEYNEQFF
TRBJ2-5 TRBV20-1 CSADSGYQETQYF
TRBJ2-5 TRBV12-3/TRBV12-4 CASSGDRGAETQYF
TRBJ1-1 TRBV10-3 CASSTGTEAFF
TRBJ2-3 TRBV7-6 CASSLAVLGDTQYF
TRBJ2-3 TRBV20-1 CSARDSRRGDTDTQYF
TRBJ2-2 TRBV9 CASSVGGPPTGELFF
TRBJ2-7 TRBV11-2 CASSVVRVLYEQYF
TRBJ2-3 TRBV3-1 CASSQGRSGEGDTQYF
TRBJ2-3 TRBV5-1 CASSWGLISDTQYF
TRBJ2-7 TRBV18 CASSPRGSWDEQYF
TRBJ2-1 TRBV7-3 CASSSGTEKGEQFF
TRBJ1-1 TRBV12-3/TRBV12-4 CASSLTGGAVGEAFF
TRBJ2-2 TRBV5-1 CASSLISFSGELFF
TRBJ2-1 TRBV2 CASSERFSGSHEQFF
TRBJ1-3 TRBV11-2 CASSLLGHAAGNTIYF
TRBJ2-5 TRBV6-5 CASSYGRGETQYF
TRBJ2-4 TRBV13 CASSLGPTSGNPRNIQYF
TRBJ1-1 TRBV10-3 CAISFDMAGNTEAFF
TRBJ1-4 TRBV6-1 CASSEVQLGQKLFF
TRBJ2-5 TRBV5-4 CASSSPRGVETQYF
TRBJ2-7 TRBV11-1 CASSFSGEANYEQYF
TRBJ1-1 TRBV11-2 CASSLLQGRRGNTEAFF
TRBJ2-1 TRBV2 CASKERESTNEQFF